The clone carrying this TCR beta chain was detected once. The target antigen is unknown. After removal of 5 bases from V and 12 bases from J, the junction contained 3 bases not matched to a gene. The CDR3 sequence is 11 residues long. The germline gives CDR1 MNHEY, CDR2 SMNVEV (reference sequence). The data are from a study of cytomegalovirus exposure and HLA in healthy donors. Study results and limitations: Reports indicated that the classifier achieved high specificity and sensitivity in diagnosing cytomegalovirus status.

The assay was immunoSEQ multiplex PCR, and TCRdb's table has in-frame clones only and misses some. The sample holds 55,000 to 80,000 clones, 90% to 95% seen once. V usage is TRBV27 and J usage is TRBJ2-1; TRBD1 agrees at 8 bases. The source is a man younger than 30 in good health and CMV-seronegative. Sequenced material: PBMCs. The CDR3 sequence: CASSGGTGQFF. The CDR3, as DNA: TGTGCCAGCAGTGGGGGGACAGGGCAGTTCTTC.